This TCR beta chain appears in the sequencing data of a study of blood T cell repertoires in COVID-19. Looking at the study overall: Both acute and convalescent COVID-19 samples were obtained from the United States, Italy and Spain.

The table came from immunoSEQ multiplex PCR; TCRdb's copy has only in-frame clones and leaves some out. The sample holds about 200,000 clones, just under 85% seen once. This clone was recorded only once. This CDR3 is 16 amino acids long. CDR1 is LGHDT and CDR2 is YNNKEL in the germline V gene (reference sequence). V gave up 1 base and J gave up 6 bases, with 15 bases separating them. The V gene is TRBV3-1 (or the pseudogene TRBV3-2), the J gene TRBJ2-2, with a weak D call TRBD2 (6 bases). The clonotype was recovered from a human donor with acute or convalescent COVID-19. The donor label of this sample is uncertain. The specimen was peripheral blood. DNA of the CDR3: TGTGCCAGCAGCCAAGTAGGGGCGGGATCCCCCGGGGAGCTGTTTTTT. Translating gives CASSQVGAGSPGELFF.